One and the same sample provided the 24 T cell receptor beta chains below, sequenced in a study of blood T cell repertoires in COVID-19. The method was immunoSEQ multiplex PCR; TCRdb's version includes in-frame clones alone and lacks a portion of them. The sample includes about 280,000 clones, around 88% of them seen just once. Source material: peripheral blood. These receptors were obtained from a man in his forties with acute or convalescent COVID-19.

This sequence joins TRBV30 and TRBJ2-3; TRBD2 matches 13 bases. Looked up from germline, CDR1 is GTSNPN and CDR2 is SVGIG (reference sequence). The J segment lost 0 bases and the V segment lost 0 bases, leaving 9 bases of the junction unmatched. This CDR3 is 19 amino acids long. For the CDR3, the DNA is TGTGCCTGGAGTGTACTTAGGACTAGCGGGGGATCTAGCACAGATACGCAGTATTTT. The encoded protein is CAWSVLRTSGGSSTDTQYF.

The CDR3 sequence is CASTPPLAGSSGANVLTF. DNA for the CDR3: TGTGCCAGCACCCCCCCCCTCGCGGGGAGCTCTGGGGCCAACGTCCTGACTTTC. The chain couples TRBV11-2 to TRBJ2-6; D may be TRBD2 (6 bases). This CDR3 comprises 18 residues. The germline V and J ends were trimmed by 7 bases and 0 bases, with 19 bases remaining between them. Germline V gene data show CDR1 as SGHAT and CDR2 as FQNNGV.

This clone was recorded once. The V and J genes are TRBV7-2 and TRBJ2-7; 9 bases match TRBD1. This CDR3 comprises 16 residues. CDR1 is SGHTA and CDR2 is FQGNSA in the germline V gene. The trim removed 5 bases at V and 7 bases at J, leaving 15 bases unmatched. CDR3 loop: CASSPNSLLTGGEQYF. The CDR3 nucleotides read TGTGCCAGCAGCCCTAATTCGCTGCTGACAGGGGGTGAGCAGTACTTC. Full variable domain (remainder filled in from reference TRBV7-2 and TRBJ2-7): GAGVSQSPSNKVTEKGKDVELRCDPISGHTALYWYRQSLGQGLEFLIYFQGNSAPDKSGLPSDRFSAERTGGSVSTLTIQRTQQEDSAVYLCASSPNSLLTGGEQYFGPGTRLTVT.

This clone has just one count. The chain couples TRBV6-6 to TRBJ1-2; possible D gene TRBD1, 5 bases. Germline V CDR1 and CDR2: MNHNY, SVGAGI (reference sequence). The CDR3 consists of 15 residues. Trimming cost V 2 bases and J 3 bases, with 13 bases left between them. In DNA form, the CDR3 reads TGTGCCAGCAGTTACGATCCCAGGGTGGACTATGGCTACACCTTC. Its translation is CASSYDPRVDYGYTF.

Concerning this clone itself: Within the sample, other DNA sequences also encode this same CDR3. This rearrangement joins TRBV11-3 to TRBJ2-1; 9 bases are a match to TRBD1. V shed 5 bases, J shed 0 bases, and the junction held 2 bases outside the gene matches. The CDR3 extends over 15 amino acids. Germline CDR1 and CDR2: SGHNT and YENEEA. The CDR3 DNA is TGTGCCAGCAGCCCGGGACAGGGCTCCTACAATGAGCAGTTCTTC. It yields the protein CASSPGQGSYNEQFF.

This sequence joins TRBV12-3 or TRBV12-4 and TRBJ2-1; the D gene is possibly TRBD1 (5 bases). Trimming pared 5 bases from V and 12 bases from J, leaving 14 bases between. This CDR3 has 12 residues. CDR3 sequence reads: CASSRQSSWQFF. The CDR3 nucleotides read TGTGCCAGCAGTCGACAGTCTTCTTGGCAGTTCTTC.

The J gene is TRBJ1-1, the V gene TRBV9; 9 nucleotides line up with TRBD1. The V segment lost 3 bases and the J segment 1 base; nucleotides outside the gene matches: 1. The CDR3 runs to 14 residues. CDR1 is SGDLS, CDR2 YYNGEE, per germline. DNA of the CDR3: TGTGCCAGCAGCGAGACAGGGGGGAACACTGAAGCTTTCTTT. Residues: CASSETGGNTEAFF. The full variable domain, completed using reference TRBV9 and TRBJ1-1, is DSGVTQTPKHLITATGQRVTLRCSPRSGDLSVYWYQQSLDQGLQFLIQYYNGEERAKGNILERFSAQQFPDLHSELNLSSLELGDSALYFCASSETGGNTEAFFGQGTRLTVV.

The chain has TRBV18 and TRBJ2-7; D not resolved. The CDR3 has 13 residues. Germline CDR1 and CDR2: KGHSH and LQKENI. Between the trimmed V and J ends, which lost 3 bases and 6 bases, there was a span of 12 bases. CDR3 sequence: CASSPLKSLEQYF. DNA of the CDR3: TGTGCCAGCTCACCGCTAAAGTCTCTCGAGCAGTACTTC. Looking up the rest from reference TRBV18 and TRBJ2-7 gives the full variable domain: NAGVMQNPRHLVRRRGQEARLRCSPMKGHSHVYWYRQLPEEGLKFMVYLQKENIIDESGMPKERFSAEFPKEGPSILRIQQVVRGDSAAYFCASSPLKSLEQYFGPGTRLTVT.

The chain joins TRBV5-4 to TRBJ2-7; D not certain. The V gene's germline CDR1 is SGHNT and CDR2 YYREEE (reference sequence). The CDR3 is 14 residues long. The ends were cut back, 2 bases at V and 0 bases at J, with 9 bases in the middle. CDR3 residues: CASSFDSSSYEQYF. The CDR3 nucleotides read TGTGCCAGCAGCTTTGATAGCAGCTCCTACGAGCAGTACTTC.

The CDR3: CASSYGSEAFF. CDR3 DNA sequence: TGTGCCAGCAGTTACGGCAGTGAAGCTTTCTTT. The rearrangement links TRBV6-5 to TRBJ1-1; D gene ambiguous. V lost 2 bases, J lost 7 bases, and 5 bases lay in between. This CDR3 region has 11 residues. Germline lookup yields CDR1 MNHEY and CDR2 SVGAGI.

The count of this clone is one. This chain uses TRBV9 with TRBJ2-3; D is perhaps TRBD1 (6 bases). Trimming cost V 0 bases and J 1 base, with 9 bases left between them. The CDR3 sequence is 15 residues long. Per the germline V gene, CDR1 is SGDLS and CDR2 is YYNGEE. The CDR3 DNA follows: TGTGCCAGCAGCGTAGAAACAGGGCGCACAGATACGCAGTATTTT. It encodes CASSVETGRTDTQYF.

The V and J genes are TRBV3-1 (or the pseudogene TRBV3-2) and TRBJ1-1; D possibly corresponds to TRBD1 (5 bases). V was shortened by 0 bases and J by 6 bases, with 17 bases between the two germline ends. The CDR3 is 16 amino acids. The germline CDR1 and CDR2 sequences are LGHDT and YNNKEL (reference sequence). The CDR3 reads CASSQDWAGGESEAFF. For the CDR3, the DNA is TGTGCCAGCAGCCAAGATTGGGCCGGAGGGGAATCTGAAGCTTTCTTT.

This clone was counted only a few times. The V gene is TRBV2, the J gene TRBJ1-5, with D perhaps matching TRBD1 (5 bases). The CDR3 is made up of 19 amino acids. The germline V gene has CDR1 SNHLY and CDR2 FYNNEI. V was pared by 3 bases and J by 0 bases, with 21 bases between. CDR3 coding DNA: TGTGCCAGCAGTGAGGCAGGGTTTGCTTCGGGGGATAGCAATCAGCCCCAGCATTTT. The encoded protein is CASSEAGFASGDSNQPQHF.

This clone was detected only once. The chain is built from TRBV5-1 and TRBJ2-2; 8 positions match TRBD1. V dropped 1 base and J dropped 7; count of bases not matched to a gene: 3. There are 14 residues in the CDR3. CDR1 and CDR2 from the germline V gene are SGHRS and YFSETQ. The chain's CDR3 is CASSLQGAIGELFF. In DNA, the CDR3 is TGCGCCAGCAGCTTGCAGGGGGCTATCGGGGAGCTGTTTTTT.

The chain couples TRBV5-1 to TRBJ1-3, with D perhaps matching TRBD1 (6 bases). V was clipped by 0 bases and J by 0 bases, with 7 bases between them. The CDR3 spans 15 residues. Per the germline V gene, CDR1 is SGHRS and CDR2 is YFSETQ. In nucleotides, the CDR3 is TGCGCCAGCAGCTTGGCAGGGGTCTCTGGAAACACCATATATTTT. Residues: CASSLAGVSGNTIYF.

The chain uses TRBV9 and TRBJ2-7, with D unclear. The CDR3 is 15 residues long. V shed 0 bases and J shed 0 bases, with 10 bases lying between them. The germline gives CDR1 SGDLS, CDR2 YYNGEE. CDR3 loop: CASSVGTSSSYEQYF. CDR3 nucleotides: TGTGCCAGCAGCGTAGGAACCTCCAGCTCCTACGAGCAGTACTTC.

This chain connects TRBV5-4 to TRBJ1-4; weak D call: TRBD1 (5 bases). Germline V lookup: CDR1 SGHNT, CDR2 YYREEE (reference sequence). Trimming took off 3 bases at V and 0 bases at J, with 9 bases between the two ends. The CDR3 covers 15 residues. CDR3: CASSWGGATNEKLFF. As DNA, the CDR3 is TGTGCCAGCAGCTGGGGCGGTGCAACTAATGAAAAACTGTTTTTT.

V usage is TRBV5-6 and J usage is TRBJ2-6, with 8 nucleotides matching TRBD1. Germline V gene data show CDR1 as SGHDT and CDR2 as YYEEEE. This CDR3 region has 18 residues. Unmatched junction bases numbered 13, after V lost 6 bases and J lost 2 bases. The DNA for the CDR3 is TGTGCCAGCACCATGGGCGGCACAGGGGGTCCTGGGGCCAACGTCCTGACTTTC. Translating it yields CASTMGGTGGPGANVLTF.

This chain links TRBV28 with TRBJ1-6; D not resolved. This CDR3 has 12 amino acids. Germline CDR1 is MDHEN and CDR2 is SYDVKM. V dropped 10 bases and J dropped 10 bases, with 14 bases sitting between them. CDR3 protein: CATFGRVSPLHF. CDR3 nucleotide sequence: TGTGCCACCTTTGGGAGGGTCTCACCCCTCCACTTT. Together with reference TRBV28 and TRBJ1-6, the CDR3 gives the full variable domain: DVKVTQSSRYLVKRTGEKVFLECVQDMDHENMFWYRQDPGLGLRLIYFSYDVKMKEKGDIPEGYSVSREKKERFSLILESASTNQTSMYLCATFGRVSPLHFGNGTRLTVT.

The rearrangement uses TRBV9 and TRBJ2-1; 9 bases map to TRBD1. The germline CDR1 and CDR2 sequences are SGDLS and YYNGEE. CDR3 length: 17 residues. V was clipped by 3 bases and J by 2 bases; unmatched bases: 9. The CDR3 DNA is TGTGCCAGCAGCGGCCGCGACAGGGGGATTGCCTACAATGAGCAGTTCTTC. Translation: CASSGRDRGIAYNEQFF.

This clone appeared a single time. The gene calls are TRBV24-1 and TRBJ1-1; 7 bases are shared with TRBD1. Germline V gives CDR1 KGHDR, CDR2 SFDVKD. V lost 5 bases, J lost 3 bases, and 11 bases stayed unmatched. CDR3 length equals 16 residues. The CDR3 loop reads CATSGASQGRDTEAFF. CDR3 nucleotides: TGTGCCACCAGTGGTGCCTCACAGGGGCGGGACACTGAAGCTTTCTTT.

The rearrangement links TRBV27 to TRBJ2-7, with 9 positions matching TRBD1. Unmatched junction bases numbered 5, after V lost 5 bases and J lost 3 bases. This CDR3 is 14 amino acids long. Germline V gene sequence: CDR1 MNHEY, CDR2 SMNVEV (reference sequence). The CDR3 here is CASSTPGQGYEQYF. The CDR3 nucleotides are TGTGCCAGCAGTACCCCGGGACAGGGCTACGAGCAGTACTTC.

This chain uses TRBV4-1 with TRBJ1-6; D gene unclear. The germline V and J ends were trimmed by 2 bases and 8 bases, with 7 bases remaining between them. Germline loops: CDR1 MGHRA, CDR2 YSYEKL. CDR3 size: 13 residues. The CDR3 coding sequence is TGCGCCAGCAGCCAACCCGGGGATTCACCCCTCCACTTT. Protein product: CASSQPGDSPLHF.

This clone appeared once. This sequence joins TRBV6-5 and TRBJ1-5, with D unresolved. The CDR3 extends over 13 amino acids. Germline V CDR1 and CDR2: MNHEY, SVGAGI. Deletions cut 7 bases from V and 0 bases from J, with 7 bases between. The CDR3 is CASMRGSNQPQHF. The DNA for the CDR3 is TGTGCCAGCATGCGCGGTAGCAATCAGCCCCAGCATTTT.